Presented here are 14 T cell receptor beta chains from one specimen sequenced in a study of a mutant IDH1 vaccine in newly diagnosed glioma (dated by TCRdb to the early 2020s). The time point label for this specimen denotes: week 35, safety follow-up. A 20-mer mutant IDH1 peptide at 300 micrograms in Montanide made up each vaccine dose, which was injected subcutaneously together with topical imiquimod. No antigen has been assigned to these receptors. The receptor library was made with the immunoSEQ multiplex PCR assay. TCRdb took over this immuneACCESS table, retaining in-frame rearrangements with V and J assigned. Such tables are incomplete; in checked studies, under half of the missing clones stem from an unresolved V gene, and the remainder is unexplained. In all, the sample holds around 60,000 clones, and roughly 76% of those were seen once. The ten largest account for 5% to 6.5% of the sample.

The sample was PBMCs, taken from a glioma patient whose treatment included an IDH1 peptide vaccine. The source of these receptors is a man in his forties or fifties with glioma.

The rearrangement links TRBV7-9 to TRBJ2-1; 10 nucleotides line up with TRBD2. V lost 1 base to trimming and J lost 7 bases; unmatched junction nucleotides: 4. Per germline, CDR1 SEHNR and CDR2 FQNEAQ (reference sequence). The CDR3 length is 15 residues. The CDR3 here is CASSLEAGGLNEQFF. CDR3 nucleotide sequence: TGTGCCAGCAGCTTAGAAGCGGGAGGGTTGAATGAGCAGTTCTTC. The variable domain in full, completed from reference TRBV7-9 and TRBJ2-1, reads DTGVSQNPRHKITKRGQNVTFRCDPISEHNRLYWYRQTLGQGPEFLTYFQNEAQLEKSRLLSDRFSAERPKGSFSTLEIQRTEQGDSAMYLCASSLEAGGLNEQFFGPGTRLTVL.

J is TRBJ2-2 and V is TRBV4-2; D not certain. The CDR3 runs to 15 residues. Germline CDR1 and CDR2: LGHNA and YNFKEQ. Trimming took off 1 base at V and 1 base at J, with 7 bases between the two ends. Written as DNA, the CDR3 is TGTGCCAGCAGCCAAGTCGTGGGGAACACCGGGGAGCTGTTTTTT. Encoded protein: CASSQVVGNTGELFF.

The chain combines TRBV7-2 with TRBJ2-7, with D unresolved. The V end was cut by 2 bases, the J end by 4 bases, with 3 bases between. The germline gives CDR1 SGHTA, CDR2 FQGNSA. CDR3 length equals 11 residues. The CDR3 DNA follows: TGTGCCAGCAGCTTAATTTACGAGCAGTACTTC. It encodes CASSLIYEQYF.

CDR3 nucleotide sequence: TGTGCCAGCATCCGGGACCTGAACACTGAAGCTTTCTTT. As protein: CASIRDLNTEAFF. This rearrangement joins TRBV25-1 to TRBJ1-1; D is possibly TRBD1 (5 bases). The CDR3 has 13 residues. V lost 7 bases to trimming and J lost 0 bases, with 9 bases between them. The V gene's germline CDR1 is MGHDK and CDR2 SYGVNS.

The gene calls are TRBV30 and TRBJ2-3, with 11 bases fitting TRBD2. This CDR3 has 16 residues. Germline V lookup: CDR1 GTSNPN, CDR2 SVGIG (reference sequence). V shed 8 bases, J shed 1 base, and the junction held 11 bases outside the gene matches. The CDR3 is CAGASGTSGRTDTQYF. The CDR3 DNA reads as TGTGCCGGGGCTTCCGGGACTAGCGGCCGCACAGATACGCAGTATTTT.

DNA of the CDR3: TGTGCCACCAGCAGAGCCAGGGCCACCGGGGAGCTGTTTTTT. Translation: CATSRARATGELFF. The rearrangement links TRBV15 to TRBJ2-2; possible D gene TRBD1, 5 bases. CDR1 LNHNV and CDR2 YYDKDF come from the germline V gene (reference sequence). The V and J ends lost 1 base and 4 bases respectively, with 7 bases between them. The CDR3 runs to 14 residues.

This clone was seen a single time. The chain uses TRBV2 and TRBJ2-3, with unresolved D. CDR3 length equals 15 residues. Germline V gene data show CDR1 as SNHLY and CDR2 as FYNNEI. V lost 7 bases to trimming and J lost 0 bases, with 14 bases between them. The CDR3 DNA reads as TGTGCCAGCAAAAACCTGCTAACGAGCACAGATACGCAGTATTTT. Translated, it gives CASKNLLTSTDTQYF.

This clone showed up just once. The rearrangement uses TRBV2 and TRBJ2-3, with 8 bases lining up with TRBD2. CDR1 SNHLY and CDR2 FYNNEI come from the germline V gene. The CDR3 loop spans 19 amino acids. Trimming cost V 6 bases and J 2 bases; bases outside gene matches: 19. CDR3 DNA: TGTGCCAGCAGCCGCGACCGGACCCAACTAGCGGACCTCACAGATACGCAGTATTTT. Translation gives CASSRDRTQLADLTDTQYF.

In its sample, this clone was seen once. This sequence joins TRBV7-8 and TRBJ2-2; perhaps TRBD2 as D (5 bases). CDR3 size: 16 residues. Germline V gives CDR1 SGHVS, CDR2 FQNEAQ. Trimming left V 11 bases short and J 1 base short, with 20 bases between. The DNA for the CDR3 is TGTGCCGGAAATCCGGGGTTTCTTGGGAACACCGGGGAGCTGTTTTTT. This encodes CAGNPGFLGNTGELFF. Supplemented by reference TRBV7-8 and TRBJ2-2, the full variable domain reads GAGVSQSPRYKVAKRGQDVALRCDPISGHVSLFWYQQALGQGPEFLTYFQNEAQLDKSGLPSDRFFAERPEGSVSTLKIQRTQQEDSAVYLCAGNPGFLGNTGELFFGEGSRLTVL.

The chain uses TRBV19 and TRBJ1-6, with 7 bases that match TRBD1. The germline V gene encodes CDR1 LNHDA and CDR2 SQIVND (reference sequence). The trim removed 7 bases at V and 0 bases at J, leaving 15 bases unmatched. This CDR3 contains 19 residues. The CDR3: CASTPRGTARSSYNSPLHF. CDR3 nucleotide sequence: TGTGCCAGTACTCCCCGGGGGACAGCTCGTAGCTCCTATAATTCACCCCTCCACTTT.

A single count supports this clone. The chain's CDR3 is CASSLGGGWGDNQPQHF. The CDR3 DNA is TGTGCCAGCAGCTTAGGGGGCGGGTGGGGTGACAATCAGCCCCAGCATTTT. This chain links TRBV7-2 with TRBJ1-5, with D tentatively TRBD1 (5 bases). The CDR3 totals 17 residues. The germline V gene has CDR1 SGHTA and CDR2 FQGNSA. The ends were cut back, 1 base at V and 3 bases at J, with 16 bases in the middle.

The chain recombines TRBV27 with TRBJ2-7, with 9 positions matching TRBD2. The CDR3 has 15 residues. Germline CDR1 reads MNHEY; CDR2 reads SMNVEV (reference sequence). With 1 base clipped from V and 1 base from J, the junction kept 2 bases outside the gene matches. The DNA for the CDR3 is TGTGCCAGCAGTTTATTAGCGGGGGATTCCTACGAGCAGTACTTC. Residues: CASSLLAGDSYEQYF.

There are a few counts of this clone. J is TRBJ2-1 and V is TRBV5-1; TRBD2 matches at 7 bases. The CDR3 spans 13 residues. The germline CDR1 and CDR2 sequences are SGHRS and YFSETQ. J was trimmed by 7 bases and V by 6 bases; bases with no gene match: 7. Here the CDR3 reads CASTPGGMNEQFF. The CDR3 DNA sequence: TGCGCCAGCACCCCGGGAGGAATGAATGAGCAGTTCTTC. Full variable domain (remainder filled in from reference TRBV5-1 and TRBJ2-1): KAGVTQTPRYLIKTRGQQVTLSCSPISGHRSVSWYQQTPGQGLQFLFEYFSETQRNKGNFPGRFSGRQFSNSRSEMNVSTLELGDSALYLCASTPGGMNEQFFGPGTRLTVL.

This clone was seen just once. The V and J genes are TRBV27 and TRBJ2-4, with D possibly called TRBD1 or TRBD2 (5 bases each). This CDR3 has 14 amino acids. Trimming took 5 bases from V and 10 from J, leaving 18 bases between them. Germline V gene sequence: CDR1 MNHEY, CDR2 SMNVEV (reference sequence). The chain's CDR3 is CASSPWDPGRIQYF. The CDR3 DNA is TGTGCCAGCAGTCCATGGGACCCGGGACGGATTCAGTACTTC.